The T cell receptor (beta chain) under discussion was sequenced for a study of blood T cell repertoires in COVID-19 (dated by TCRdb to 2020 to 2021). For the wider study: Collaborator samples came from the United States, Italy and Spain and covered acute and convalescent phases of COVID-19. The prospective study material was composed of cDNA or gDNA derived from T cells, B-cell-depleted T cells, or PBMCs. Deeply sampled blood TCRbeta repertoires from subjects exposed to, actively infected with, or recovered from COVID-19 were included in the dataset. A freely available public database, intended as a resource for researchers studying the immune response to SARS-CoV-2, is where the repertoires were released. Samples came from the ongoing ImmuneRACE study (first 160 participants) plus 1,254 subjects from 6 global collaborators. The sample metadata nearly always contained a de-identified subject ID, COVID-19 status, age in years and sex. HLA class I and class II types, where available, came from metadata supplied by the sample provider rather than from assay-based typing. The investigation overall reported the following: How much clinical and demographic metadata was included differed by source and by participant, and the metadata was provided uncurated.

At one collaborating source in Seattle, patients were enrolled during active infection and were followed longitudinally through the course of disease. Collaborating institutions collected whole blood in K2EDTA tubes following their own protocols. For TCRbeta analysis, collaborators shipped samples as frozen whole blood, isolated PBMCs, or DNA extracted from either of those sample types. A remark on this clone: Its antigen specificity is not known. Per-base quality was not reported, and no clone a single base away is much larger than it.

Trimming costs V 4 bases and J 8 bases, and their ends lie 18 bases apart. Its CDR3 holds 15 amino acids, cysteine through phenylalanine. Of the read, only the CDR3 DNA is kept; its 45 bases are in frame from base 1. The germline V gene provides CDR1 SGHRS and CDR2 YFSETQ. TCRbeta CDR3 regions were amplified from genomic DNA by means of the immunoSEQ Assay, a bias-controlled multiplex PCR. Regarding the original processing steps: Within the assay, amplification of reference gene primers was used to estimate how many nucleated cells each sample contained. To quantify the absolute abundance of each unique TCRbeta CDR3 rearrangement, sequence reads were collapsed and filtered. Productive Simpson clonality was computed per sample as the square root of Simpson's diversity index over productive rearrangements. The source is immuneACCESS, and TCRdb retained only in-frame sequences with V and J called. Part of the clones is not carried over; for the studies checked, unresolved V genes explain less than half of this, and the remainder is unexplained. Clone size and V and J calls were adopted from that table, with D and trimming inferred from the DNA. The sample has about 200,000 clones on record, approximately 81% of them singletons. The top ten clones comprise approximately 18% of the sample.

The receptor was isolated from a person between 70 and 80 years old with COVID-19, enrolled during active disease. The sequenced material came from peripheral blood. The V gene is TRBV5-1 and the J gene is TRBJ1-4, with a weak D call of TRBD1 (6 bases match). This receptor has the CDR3 CASSPRTAQEEKLFF. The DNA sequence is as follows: TGCGCCAGCAGCCCTAGGACAGCTCAGGAGGAAAAACTGTTTTTT.